The present T cell receptor beta chain was sequenced within a study of OX40 agonist ivuxolimab in advanced cancers. Study-level results: In the 0.1 to 3.0 mg/kg range, CD4+ and CD8+ blood T cells had expanded clonally by week 6.

Only in-frame clones appear in the TCRdb table, and some are missing; sequencing was by immunoSEQ multiplex PCR. The data contain some 19,000 clones, 87% of them singletons. On this clone: Its antigen is as yet unknown.

The sequencing used CD4+ or CD8+ T cells sorted from blood, collected in a trial of the OX40 agonist ivuxolimab. The receptor's source is an adult with an advanced solid tumor such as melanoma, head and neck, liver or kidney cancer.

CDR3 protein: CASSLVEEQYF. DNA of the CDR3: TGTGCCAGCAGCTTAGTCGAAGAGCAGTACTTC. The V and J genes are TRBV21-1 and TRBJ2-7; the table names TRBD2, a call not compared with the DNA. TRBV21-1 is a recognized pseudogene. This CDR3 region has 11 residues.